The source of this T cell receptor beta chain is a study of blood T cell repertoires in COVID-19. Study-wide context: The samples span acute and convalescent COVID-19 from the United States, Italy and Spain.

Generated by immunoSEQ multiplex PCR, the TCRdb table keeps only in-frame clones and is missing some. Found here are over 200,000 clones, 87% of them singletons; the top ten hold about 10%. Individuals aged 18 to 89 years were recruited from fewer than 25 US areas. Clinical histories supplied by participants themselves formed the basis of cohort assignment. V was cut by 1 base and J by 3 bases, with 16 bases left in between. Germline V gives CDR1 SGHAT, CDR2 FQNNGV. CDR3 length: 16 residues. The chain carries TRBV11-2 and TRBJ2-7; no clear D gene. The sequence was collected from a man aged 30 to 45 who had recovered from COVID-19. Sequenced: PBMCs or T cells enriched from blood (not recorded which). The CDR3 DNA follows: TGTGCCAGCAGCTTAGCCTTCCATGGAGAGAACTACGAGCAGTACTTC. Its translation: CASSLAFHGENYEQYF.